This T cell receptor beta chain was sequenced during a study of T cell changes during pregnancy in multiple sclerosis. Generated by immunoSEQ multiplex PCR, the TCRdb table keeps only in-frame clones and is missing some. The repertoire holds 65,000 to 85,000 clones, with around nine tenths as singletons. Losses at the gene ends were 4 bases for V and 3 bases for J; bases not matched to a gene: 12. Germline assignment: CDR1 SGHRS and CDR2 YFSETQ. The length of the CDR3 is 18 residues. Here the sequenced sample was CD4+ T cells from peripheral blood mononuclear cells, taken after pregnancy. This TCR derives from a female donor with multiple sclerosis, enrolled in a pregnancy study. The chain employs TRBV5-1 and TRBJ2-7, with 14 bases aligning to TRBD2. The CDR3 coding sequence is TGCGCCAGCAGCCCCTTCGGGACTAGCGGGAGATCGAGCTACGAGCAGTACTTC. Translation gives CASSPFGTSGRSSYEQYF.